The 15 T cell receptor beta chains listed next were all sequenced from one sample in a study of blood T cell repertoires in COVID-19. TCRdb's table, derived via immunoSEQ multiplex PCR, lists solely in-frame clones and lacks some. The sample carries more than 60,000 clones, 84% recorded once. Sample: peripheral blood. The receptors derive from a man aged 50 to 60 with acute or convalescent COVID-19.

The gene calls are TRBV10-3 and TRBJ1-5; no definite D call. Looked up from germline, CDR1 is ENHRY and CDR2 is SYGVKD. This CDR3 is built from 13 residues. The V and J ends lost 3 bases and 3 bases respectively, with 6 bases between them. The CDR3 DNA sequence: TGTGCCATCAGTGAACGGGTCAATCAGCCCCAGCATTTT. This translates into CAISERVNQPQHF.

The chain is built from TRBV2 and TRBJ2-5; 16 nucleotides line up with TRBD2. The V and J ends lost 3 bases and 5 bases, in that order; junction bases with no gene match: 6. Germline V gives CDR1 SNHLY, CDR2 FYNNEI. The CDR3 sequence is 17 residues long. DNA of the CDR3: TGTGCCAGCAGTGATGGGACTAGCGGGGGGGCGTGGGAGACCCAGTACTTC. This gives the protein CASSDGTSGGAWETQYF.

This clone was counted only a few times. The V and J genes are TRBV18 and TRBJ2-7; 12 nucleotides line up with TRBD2. The ends lost 3 bases at V and 6 bases at J; junction bases unmatched: 9. This CDR3 is built from 16 residues. Germline loops: CDR1 KGHSH, CDR2 LQKENI. The CDR3 nucleotides read TGTGCCAGCTCACCGACGACTAGCGGGGGCTTCTCCGAGCAGTACTTC. Translation: CASSPTTSGGFSEQYF.

The V call is TRBV3-1 (or the pseudogene TRBV3-2), the J call TRBJ2-7; 10 positions agree with TRBD1. This CDR3 is 18 amino acids long. The germline V gene encodes CDR1 LGHDT and CDR2 YNNKEL (reference sequence). Trimming cost V 2 bases and J 3 bases; bases outside gene matches: 13. The CDR3 protein is CASSQHRQSRTGGYEQYF. The CDR3 DNA sequence: TGTGCCAGCAGCCAACACCGGCAGTCTAGGACAGGGGGCTACGAGCAGTACTTC.

The chain uses TRBV5-4 and TRBJ2-7; D is perhaps TRBD1 (6 bases). V lost 4 bases to trimming and J lost 3 bases, with 14 bases between them. Germline V CDR1 and CDR2: SGHNT, YYREEE (reference sequence). This CDR3 contains 14 residues. The CDR3 DNA reads TGTGCCAGCAGCACCAACCCGGACAGCTACGAGCAGTACTTC. Amino acid sequence: CASSTNPDSYEQYF.

This chain uses TRBV2 with TRBJ2-1, with 9 bases matching TRBD1. The V gene end was trimmed by 3 bases and the J gene end by 8 bases; junction bases not matched to a gene: 8. The CDR3 runs 15 residues. Germline V lookup: CDR1 SNHLY, CDR2 FYNNEI. The CDR3 nucleotides are TGTGCCAGCAGTGATCTGGACAGGGGTCTCCATGAGCAGTTCTTC. This encodes CASSDLDRGLHEQFF.

The rearrangement joins TRBV11-3 to TRBJ1-3, with TRBD1 as a possible D gene (6 bases). V was pared by 5 bases and J by 0 bases, with 11 bases between. Germline CDR1 is SGHNT and CDR2 is YENEEA. The CDR3 totals 15 residues. The CDR3 sequence is CASSPGQHSGNTIYF. CDR3 bases: TGTGCCAGCAGCCCCGGACAGCACTCTGGAAACACCATATATTTT. The full variable domain, completed using reference TRBV11-3 and TRBJ1-3, is EAGVVQSPRYKIIEKKQPVAFWCNPISGHNTLYWYLQNLGQGPELLIRYENEEAVDDSQLPKDRFSAERLKGVDSTLKIQPAELGDSAVYLCASSPGQHSGNTIYFGEGSWLTVV.

The chain joins TRBV19 to TRBJ1-5, with D possibly TRBD1 on 5 matching bases. Germline V gene data show CDR1 as LNHDA and CDR2 as SQIVND (reference sequence). This CDR3 has 13 residues. V was pared by 8 bases and J by 7 bases, with 15 bases between. In DNA form, the CDR3 reads TGTGCCAGTCGGGGGTCCCAGGCCCAGCCCCAGCATTTT. Translated, it gives CASRGSQAQPQHF.

This sequence joins TRBV3-1 (or the pseudogene TRBV3-2) and TRBJ1-2; the D gene is possibly TRBD1 (6 bases). This CDR3 contains 14 residues. V lost 0 bases, J lost 7 bases, and 12 bases lay in between. Germline-derived CDR1 and CDR2 are LGHDT and YNNKEL (reference sequence). The DNA of the CDR3 is TGTGCCAGCAGCCAAGAAGGGGGAAGGGGTGGCTACACCTTC. Protein sequence: CASSQEGGRGGYTF.

The rearrangement links TRBV7-8 to TRBJ2-2; maybe TRBD2 (6 bases). This CDR3 is 17 amino acids long. With 2 bases removed from V and 0 bases from J, the gap between germline ends came to 13 bases. CDR1 is SGHVS and CDR2 is FQNEAQ in the germline V gene. DNA of the CDR3: TGTGCCAGCAGCTTAACCAGCCTAGCGTCGAACACCGGGGAGCTGTTTTTT. It codes for CASSLTSLASNTGELFF. Based on the CDR3 plus reference TRBV7-8 and TRBJ2-2, the full variable domain is GAGVSQSPRYKVAKRGQDVALRCDPISGHVSLFWYQQALGQGPEFLTYFQNEAQLDKSGLPSDRFFAERPEGSVSTLKIQRTQQEDSAVYLCASSLTSLASNTGELFFGEGSRLTVL.

The chain carries TRBV30 and TRBJ2-1; TRBD2 matches at 14 bases. The V gene's germline CDR1 is GTSNPN and CDR2 SVGIG (reference sequence). CDR3 length: 13 amino acids. Trimming at V came to 1 base and at J to 14 bases, leaving 4 bases not matched to a gene. CDR3 residues: CAWSEGTSGSKFF. The CDR3 DNA reads as TGTGCCTGGAGTGAAGGGACTAGCGGGAGTAAGTTCTTC. The whole variable domain, filled in from reference TRBV30 and TRBJ2-1, reads SQTIHQWPATLVQPVGSPLSLECTVEGTSNPNLYWYRQAAGRGLQLLFYSVGIGQISSEVPQNLSASRPQDRQFILSSKKLLLSDSGFYLCAWSEGTSGSKFFGPGTRLTVL.

CDR3 residues: CASSPDRGTYEQYF. The CDR3 region has the DNA TGTGCCAGCAGCCCGGACAGGGGAACCTACGAGCAGTACTTC. The chain combines TRBV7-9 with TRBJ2-7, with 9 bases matching TRBD1. With V trimmed by 5 bases and J by 2 bases, 4 bases remained unmatched. Germline V gives CDR1 SEHNR, CDR2 FQNEAQ (reference sequence). The CDR3 length is 14 residues.

The gene calls are TRBV9 and TRBJ1-1; D remains unclear. Germline V gene lookup returns CDR1 SGDLS and CDR2 YYNGEE. Trimming took 0 bases from V and 5 from J, leaving 17 bases between them. The CDR3 loop spans 16 amino acids. CDR3 in amino acids: CASSVDVSLGGTEAFF. DNA of the CDR3: TGTGCCAGCAGCGTAGACGTGAGTCTGGGAGGAACTGAAGCTTTCTTT.

The rearrangement joins TRBV4-3 to TRBJ2-7, with TRBD2 matching 14 bases. Germline loops: CDR1 LGHNA, CDR2 YSLEER. The V gene end was trimmed by 4 bases and the J gene end by 4 bases; junction bases not matched to a gene: 3. This CDR3 is built from 15 residues. The CDR3 is CASSPRLAGGYEQYF. The CDR3 coding sequence is TGCGCCAGCAGCCCACGACTAGCGGGAGGGTACGAGCAGTACTTC.

The chain links TRBV29-1 to TRBJ1-1, with a possible D match to TRBD1 (6 bases). From germline, CDR1 is SQVTM and CDR2 ANQGSEA. The V end lost 8 bases, the J end lost 3 bases, and 16 bases lay between the germline ends. The CDR3 is 13 amino acids. The CDR3 coding sequence is TGCAGCCCTCACGATCCAGGGGACACTGAAGCTTTCTTT. It specifies CSPHDPGDTEAFF.